These T cell receptor beta chains were read from a single sample in a study of PD-L1 blockade in urothelial cancer. Libraries were prepared by immunoSEQ multiplex PCR; TCRdb keeps only in-frame clonotypes and omits some of them. The sample lists 49,000 or so clones, roughly 86% occurring once. The starting material was PBMCs, obtained around atezolizumab (anti-PD-L1) treatment. Receptors were obtained from a man aged 55 to 70 with urothelial cancer. The CDR3 runs from the conserved cysteine through the conserved F or W. A D gene is named only where the DNA matches it firmly. Some rows have no size entry. The others give once, few or many, or a class for an expanded clone.

TRBV29-1	TRBJ2-7	TRBD1	once	12	CSVDEQGSEQYF	TGCAGCGTTGACGAACAGGGGAGCGAGCAGTACTTC
TRBV7-9	TRBJ2-1	TRBD1	.	16	CASSLTGTGTFNEQFF	TGTGCCAGCAGCTTAACCGGGACAGGGACTTTCAATGAGCAGTTCTTC
TRBV9	TRBJ2-2	.	.	12	CASSYSPGELFF	TGTGCCAGCAGCTACAGTCCCGGGGAGCTGTTTTTT
TRBV7-2	TRBJ1-1	.	.	16	CASSLAGEGVNTEAFF	TGTGCCAGCAGCTTAGCTGGCGAGGGTGTGAACACTGAAGCTTTCTTT
TRBV19	TRBJ1-1	.	.	11	CASSHRQAPFF	TGTGCCAGTAGCCACAGACAGGCTCCTTTCTTT
TRBV30	TRBJ1-1	.	.	13	CAWSQGLNTEAFF	TGTGCCTGGAGCCAGGGCCTGAACACTGAAGCTTTCTTT
TRBV19	TRBJ2-1	TRBD1	.	15	CASSRSTGGYNEQFF	TGTGCCAGTAGTAGATCGACAGGGGGCTACAATGAGCAGTTCTTC
TRBV9	TRBJ1-1	TRBD1	.	14	CASSQTGQNTEAFF	TGTGCCAGCAGCCAGACAGGGCAAAACACTGAAGCTTTCTTT
TRBV6-5	TRBJ1-1	TRBD1	.	13	CASSTDRGTEAFF	TGTGCCAGCAGTACCGACAGGGGTACTGAAGCTTTCTTT
TRBV6-5	TRBJ2-5	.	.	14	CASSRTGFSETQYF	TGTGCCAGCAGTCGAACAGGGTTTTCGGAGACCCAGTACTTC
TRBV19	TRBJ2-1	.	.	17	CASSVSRGDSSYNEQFF	TGTGCCAGTAGTGTGAGTCGCGGGGACTCTTCCTACAATGAGCAGTTCTTC
TRBV11-2	TRBJ2-5	.	.	14	CASSLGGREETQYF	TGTGCCAGCAGCTTAGGGGGCAGGGAAGAGACCCAGTACTTC
TRBV4-2	TRBJ1-2	.	.	16	CASSQDRGGSNYGYTF	TGTGCCAGCAGCCAAGATCGGGGGGGCAGCAACTATGGCTACACCTTC
TRBV29-1	TRBJ2-3	.	once	11	CSTRLSNTQYF	TGCAGCACAAGACTGAGCAATACGCAGTATTTT
TRBV6-5	TRBJ1-2	.	few	13	CASSSAGYYGYTF	TGTGCCAGCAGTTCCGCAGGGTACTATGGCTACACCTTC
TRBV10-3	TRBJ2-1	TRBD2	.	14	CATRGAGGPNEQFF	TGTGCCACCCGCGGCGCGGGAGGGCCGAACGAGCAGTTCTTC
TRBV30	TRBJ2-5	.	.	14	CAWSVSGYRETQYF	TGTGCCTGGAGTGTATCGGGGTATAGGGAGACCCAGTACTTC
TRBV27	TRBJ1-6	.	.	14	CASSFRGGYSPLHF	TGTGCCAGCAGTTTCCGAGGGGGTTATTCACCCCTCCACTTT
TRBV6-6	TRBJ1-5	.	.	15	CASSRRTDTDQPQHF	TGTGCCAGCAGTCGTCGGACAGATACCGATCAGCCCCAGCATTTT
TRBV5-4	TRBJ2-3	.	.	13	CASSFERADTQYF	TGTGCCAGCAGCTTTGAGAGGGCAGATACGCAGTATTTT
TRBV4-3	TRBJ1-6	TRBD1	few	15	CASSQEGQFNSPLHF	TGCGCCAGCAGCCAAGAGGGACAGTTTAATTCACCCCTCCACTTT
TRBV19	TRBJ2-7	.	.	15	CASSTGQKSSYEQYF	TGTGCCAGTAGTACCGGACAGAAGAGCTCCTACGAGCAGTACTTC
TRBV5-1	TRBJ2-5	TRBD2	.	16	CASSQGLAGAGETQYF	TGCGCCAGCAGCCAAGGACTAGCGGGAGCTGGGGAGACCCAGTACTTC
TRBV6-5	TRBJ1-2	.	.	13	CASRARGRFGYTF	TGTGCCAGCAGAGCCAGGGGACGATTTGGCTACACCTTC
TRBV6-4	TRBJ2-3	TRBD1	.	15	CASSEYGQGADTQYF	TGTGCCAGCAGTGAATACGGACAGGGTGCAGATACGCAGTATTTT
TRBV9	TRBJ1-1	TRBD1	once	16	CASSVGDRAGNTEAFF	TGTGCCAGCAGCGTAGGGGACAGGGCGGGGAACACTGAAGCTTTCTTT
TRBV2	TRBJ1-3	.	once	16	CASSPLDSATGNTIYF	TGTGCCAGCAGCCCCTTGGACTCAGCTACTGGAAACACCATATATTTT
TRBV10-2	TRBJ2-1	TRBD2	.	15	CASSELGGGNNEQFF	TGCGCCAGCAGTGAGCTGGGCGGGGGGAACAATGAGCAGTTCTTC
TRBV14	TRBJ2-3	TRBD2	.	16	CASSQVGGRATDTQYF	TGTGCCAGCAGCCAAGTCGGCGGGAGGGCGACAGATACGCAGTATTTT
TRBV13	TRBJ2-5	.	.	16	CASSQRSSGSQETQYF	TGTGCCAGCAGCCAAAGGAGTAGCGGAAGCCAAGAGACCCAGTACTTC